The rows below give T cell receptor beta chains drawn from one sample of a study of blood T cells in healthy people across ages. TCRdb re-called the 5' RACE reads through MiXCR, storing one row per CDR3 protein. The profile shows about 1.6 million distinct CDR3 sequences, about 35% of them singletons. Sequenced material: blood. The receptors were sampled from a woman aged 25 to 39 in good health. Each CDR3 is given with its conserved first and last residue. The order of the fields is J gene, clone size, D gene, CDR3 length, V gene, CDR3 DNA, CDR3 protein. A D gene is named only where the DNA matches it firmly. Clone size, where shown, is once, few, many, or a class for clones that have expanded.

>TRBJ2-1|NA|TRBD1|15|TRBV6-5
TGTGCCAGCAGTTTACGTATCACAGGGGCCAATGAGCAGTTCTTC
CASSLRITGANEQFF
>TRBJ2-1|NA|TRBD2|18|TRBV11-2
TGTGCCAGCAGACCCGGACTAGCGGGAGAGAGCTCCTACAATGAGCAGTTCTTC
CASRPGLAGESSYNEQFF
>TRBJ2-7|few|TRBD1|15|TRBV3-1
TGTGCCAGCAGCCGAGAACTAGGACAGGGCTACGAGCAGTACTTC
CASSRELGQGYEQYF
>TRBJ2-3|once|NA|13|TRBV20-1
TGCAGTGCTAGATCCGGGCCGCAAGGTACGCAGTATTTT
CSARSGPQGTQYF
>TRBJ1-1|NA|NA|15|TRBV7-9
TGTGCTAGCAGCTTCAGGGACACAGGTTCGGCTGAAGCTTTCTTT
CASSFRDTGSAEAFF
>TRBJ2-1|many|TRBD2|15|TRBV10-3
TGTGCCATCAGGGCTAGCGGGAGCTCCTACAATGAGCAGTTCTTC
CAIRASGSSYNEQFF
>TRBJ2-3|NA|NA|18|TRBV4-1
TGCGCCAGCAGCCAAGGGAGTAAGGGGTGGAGGATCACAGATACGCGGTATTTT
CASSQGSKGWRITDTRYF
>TRBJ1-1|NA|NA|13|TRBV2
TGTGCCAGCAGTGGAGAAGGTCGCACTGAAGCTTTCTTT
CASSGEGRTEAFF
>TRBJ2-7|few|NA|14|TRBV7-2
TGTGCCAGCAGCTTAATGGACTCCTACAATGAGCAGTACTTC
CASSLMDSYNEQYF
>TRBJ1-2|NA|NA|14|TRBV28
TGTGCCAGCAGTTTCGCGACACATGGCTATGGCTACACCTTC
CASSFATHGYGYTF
>TRBJ2-3|few|TRBD2|16|TRBV2
TGTGCCAGCAGGGCGACTAGCGGGGGCCCCGTGGATACGCAGTATTTT
CASRATSGGPVDTQYF
>TRBJ2-1|NA|TRBD2|14|TRBV6-5
TGTGCCAGTCCCCGGGGGGACTCCTACAATGAGCAGTTCTTC
CASPRGDSYNEQFF
>TRBJ2-1|few|NA|13|TRBV9
TGTGCCAGCAGCGATGGTCGATATCATGAGCAGTTCTTC
CASSDGRYHEQFF
>TRBJ1-5|few|TRBD1|16|TRBV20-1
TGCAGTGCTCGTGGGGCAGGGGGCTATAGCAATCAGCCCCAGCATTTT
CSARGAGGYSNQPQHF
>TRBJ2-5|few|NA|15|TRBV6-6
TGTGCCAGCAGACGGAACAACCAACGCCAAGAGACCCAGTACTTC
CASRRNNQRQETQYF
>TRBJ2-5|NA|NA|13|TRBV7-9
TGTGCCAGCAGCTTTACGTACCAAGAGACCCAGTACTTC
CASSFTYQETQYF
>TRBJ2-7|NA|NA|13|TRBV2
TGTGCCAGCACCAAGGACAGCCAGGGCGAGCAGTACTTC
CASTKDSQGEQYF
>TRBJ2-7|NA|NA|16|TRBV5-8
TGTGCCAGCAGCCCCAAGGGAGTAGCGTCCTCCTACGAGCAGTACTTC
CASSPKGVASSYEQYF
>TRBJ1-4|many|NA|14|TRBV5-1
TGTGCCAGCAGTTTGCGCGGGACTAATGAAAAACTGTTTTTT
CASSLRGTNEKLFF
>TRBJ2-1|NA|NA|16|TRBV27
TGTGCCAGCAGAACCTGGGGCGAAGCTACCTACAATGAGCAGTTCTTC
CASRTWGEATYNEQFF
>TRBJ1-3|NA|TRBD1|13|TRBV20-1
TGCAGTGCCCCAGACAGGGGACGAAACACCATATATTTT
CSAPDRGRNTIYF
>TRBJ1-2|NA|TRBD1|14|TRBV27
TGTGCCAGCAGTTTAGGACAGGCCCACGGGGGCTACACCTTC
CASSLGQAHGGYTF